In its sample, the clone carrying this T cell receptor (beta chain) was seen many times. The antigen is unknown. The data are from a study of neurological immune-mediated disorders. The study's findings and limits: Whereas HTLV-1-associated myelopathy showed the most TCR clonal expansion, multiple sclerosis showed the least, with levels below those of healthy controls. According to phylogenetic grouping, one related-CDR3 cluster, a possible signature, contained the repertoires of 18 of 34 multiple sclerosis patients.

Each TCR transcript was tagged with a 10-nucleotide random UMI during 5'RACE. MiXCR, run by TCRdb on the 5' RACE reads, gives a single entry per CDR3 protein. This table has tens of thousands of distinct CDR3 sequences, about 3% appearing once. This CDR3 region has 15 residues. V dropped 1 base and J dropped 0; count of bases not matched to a gene: 3. The germline gives CDR1 SGHTA, CDR2 FQGNSA. The V and J genes are TRBV7-2 and TRBJ2-7; TRBD2 agrees at 7 bases. This clonotype was sampled from a man in his forties with multiple sclerosis. Sequencing used PBMCs. Here the CDR3 DNA reads TGTGCCAGCAGCTTAGACGGGACTAACTCCTACGAGCAGTACTTC. Protein product: CASSLDGTNSYEQYF.